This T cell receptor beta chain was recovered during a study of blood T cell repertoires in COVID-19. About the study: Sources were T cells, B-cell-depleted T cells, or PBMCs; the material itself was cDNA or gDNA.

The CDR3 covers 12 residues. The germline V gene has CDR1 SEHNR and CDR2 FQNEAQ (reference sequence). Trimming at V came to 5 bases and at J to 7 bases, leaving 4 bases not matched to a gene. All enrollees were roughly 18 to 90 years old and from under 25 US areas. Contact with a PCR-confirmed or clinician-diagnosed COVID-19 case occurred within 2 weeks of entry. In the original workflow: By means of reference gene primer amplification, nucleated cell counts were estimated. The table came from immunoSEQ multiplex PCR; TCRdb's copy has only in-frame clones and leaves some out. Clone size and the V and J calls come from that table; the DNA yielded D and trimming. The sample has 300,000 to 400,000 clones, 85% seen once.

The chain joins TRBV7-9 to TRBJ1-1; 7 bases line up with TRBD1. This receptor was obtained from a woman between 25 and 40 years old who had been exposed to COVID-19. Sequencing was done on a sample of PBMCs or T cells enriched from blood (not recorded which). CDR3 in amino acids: CASSGTAYEAFF. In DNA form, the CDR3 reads TGTGCCAGCAGCGGGACAGCTTATGAAGCTTTCTTT.